These 10 T cell receptor beta chains were all obtained from the same sample, sequenced in a study of glioma-infiltrating T cells after dendritic cell vaccination. Sequencing used immunoSEQ multiplex PCR; TCRdb keeps in-frame clones, though not all of them. The sample includes tens of thousands of clones, over 65% of them seen just once. The sequencing here drew on blood, taken before dendritic cell vaccination. Source of these receptors: a human donor with glioblastoma.

This CDR3 reads CASSLIPSLPSYEQYF. Here the CDR3 DNA reads TGTGCCAGCAGCTTAATTCCGTCCCTTCCTTCCTACGAGCAGTACTTC. This chain connects TRBV11-1 to TRBJ2-7; D is unresolved. Germline values: CDR1 SGHAT, CDR2 FQDESV (reference sequence). The CDR3 has 16 amino acids. The ends were cut back, 2 bases at V and 1 base at J, with 15 bases in the middle.

CDR3 in amino acids: CASSVGTGNEKLFF. For the CDR3, the DNA is TGTGCCAGCAGTGTAGGGACAGGGAATGAAAAACTGTTTTTT. The rearrangement links TRBV25-1 to TRBJ1-4; 9 bases map to TRBD1. Germline loops: CDR1 MGHDK, CDR2 SYGVNS. CDR3 size: 14 residues. J lost 5 bases, V lost 4 bases, and 2 bases had no gene match.

The rearrangement uses TRBV14 and TRBJ2-7; 9 bases are shared with TRBD2. Germline V gene sequence: CDR1 SGHDN, CDR2 FVKESK. This CDR3 spans 20 amino acids. With V trimmed by 1 base and J by 1 base, 17 bases remained unmatched. CDR3 residues: CASSQGTGYSPSGRSYEQYF. The CDR3 region has the DNA TGTGCCAGCAGCCAAGGCACAGGGTATAGTCCAAGCGGGAGGTCCTACGAGCAGTACTTC. Supplemented by reference TRBV14 and TRBJ2-7, the full variable domain reads EAGVTQFPSHSVIEKGQTVTLRCDPISGHDNLYWYRRVMGKEIKFLLHFVKESKQDESGMPNNRFLAERTGGTYSTLKVQPAELEDSGVYFCASSQGTGYSPSGRSYEQYFGPGTRLTVT.

This clone was recorded many times. The V call is TRBV19, the J call TRBJ1-1; 9 nucleotides match TRBD1. From germline, CDR1 is LNHDA and CDR2 SQIVND (reference sequence). The CDR3 spans 16 residues. V was pared by 6 bases and J by 1 base, with 9 bases of the junction left unmatched. The CDR3 DNA is TGTGCCAGTAGGCGGGACAGGGTCGGGGCGAACACTGAAGCTTTCTTT. Amino acids: CASRRDRVGANTEAFF.

This clone showed up just a few times. This sequence joins TRBV5-1 and TRBJ1-1; D is perhaps TRBD1 (5 bases). This CDR3 has 13 residues. V lost 3 bases and J 5 bases, leaving 11 bases between the germline ends. Germline lookup yields CDR1 SGHRS and CDR2 YFSETQ. CDR3 in amino acids: CASSSPGVTEAFF. Here the CDR3 DNA reads TGCGCCAGCAGCTCCCCGGGGGTGACTGAAGCTTTCTTT.

The chain joins TRBV5-1 to TRBJ1-1, with a possible D match to TRBD1 (6 bases). In germline, CDR1 is SGHRS, CDR2 YFSETQ. The CDR3 is made up of 14 amino acids. V was shortened by 4 bases and J by 3 bases, with 13 bases between the two germline ends. CDR3 residues: CASSLLPGDTEAFF. CDR3 coding DNA: TGCGCCAGCAGCCTCCTTCCAGGGGACACTGAAGCTTTCTTT.

V and J are TRBV6-5 and TRBJ1-6, with D unresolved. The CDR3 runs 15 residues. V was trimmed by 0 bases and J by 11 bases, leaving 14 bases between them. Germline V CDR1 and CDR2: MNHEY, SVGAGI. CDR3 loop: CASSYSWREETPLHF. The CDR3 nucleotides are TGTGCCAGCAGTTACTCGTGGCGGGAGGAAACACCCCTCCACTTT.

Only a few counts were recorded for this clone. The rearrangement joins TRBV6-6 to TRBJ1-1; no definite D call. Per the germline V gene, CDR1 is MNHNY and CDR2 is SVGAGI (reference sequence). Trimming took 6 bases from V and 3 from J, leaving 14 bases between them. This CDR3 contains 14 residues. The CDR3 is CASSWGGIDTEAFF. The CDR3 DNA is TGTGCCAGCAGCTGGGGAGGGATTGACACTGAAGCTTTCTTT.

V and J are TRBV5-1 and TRBJ2-5, with 8 bases fitting TRBD2. Looked up from germline, CDR1 is SGHRS and CDR2 is YFSETQ. V dropped 4 bases and J dropped 5; count of bases not matched to a gene: 4. The CDR3 sequence is 13 residues long. The CDR3 nucleotides are TGCGCCAGCAGCGAAGCGGGGGCGGAGACCCAGTACTTC. Translated, it gives CASSEAGAETQYF.

This chain links TRBV7-2 with TRBJ1-5, with 8 positions matching TRBD1. This CDR3 is built from 16 residues. Germline CDR1 is SGHTA and CDR2 is FQGNSA. Germline trimming cut 5 bases from V and 6 bases from J; bases unmatched to any gene: 12. CDR3 protein: CASSPRTGRASQPQHF. DNA for the CDR3: TGTGCCAGCAGCCCCCGGACAGGGCGGGCTAGTCAGCCCCAGCATTTT.